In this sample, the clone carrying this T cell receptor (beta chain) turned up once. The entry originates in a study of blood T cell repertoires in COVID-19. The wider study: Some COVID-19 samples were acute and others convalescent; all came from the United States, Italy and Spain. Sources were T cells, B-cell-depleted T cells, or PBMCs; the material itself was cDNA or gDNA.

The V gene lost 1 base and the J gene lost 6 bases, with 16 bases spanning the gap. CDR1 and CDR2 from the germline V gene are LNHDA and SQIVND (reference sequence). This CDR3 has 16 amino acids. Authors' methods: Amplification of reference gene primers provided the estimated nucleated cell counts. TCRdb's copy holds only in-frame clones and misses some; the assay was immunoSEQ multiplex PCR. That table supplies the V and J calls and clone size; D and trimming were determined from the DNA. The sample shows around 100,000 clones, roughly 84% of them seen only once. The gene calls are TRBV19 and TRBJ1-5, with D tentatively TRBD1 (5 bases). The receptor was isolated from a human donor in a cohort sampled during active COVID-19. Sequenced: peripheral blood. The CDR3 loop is CASSIVEFKRGQPQHF. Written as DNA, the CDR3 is TGTGCCAGTAGTATAGTCGAGTTCAAAAGGGGTCAGCCCCAGCATTTT.